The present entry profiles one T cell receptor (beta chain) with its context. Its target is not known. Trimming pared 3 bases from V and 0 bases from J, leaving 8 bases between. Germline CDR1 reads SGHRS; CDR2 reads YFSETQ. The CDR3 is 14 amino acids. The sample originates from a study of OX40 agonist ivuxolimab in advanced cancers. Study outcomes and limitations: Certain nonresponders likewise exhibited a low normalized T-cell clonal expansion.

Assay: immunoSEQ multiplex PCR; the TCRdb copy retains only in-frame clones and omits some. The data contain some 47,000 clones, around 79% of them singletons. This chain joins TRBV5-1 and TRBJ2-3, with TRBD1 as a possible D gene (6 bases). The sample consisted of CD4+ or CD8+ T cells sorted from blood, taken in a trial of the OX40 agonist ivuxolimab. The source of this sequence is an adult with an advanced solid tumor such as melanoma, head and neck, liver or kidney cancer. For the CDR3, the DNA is TGCGCCAGCAGCTGGGGGACAAGCACAGATACGCAGTATTTT. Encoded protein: CASSWGTSTDTQYF.